These T cell receptor beta chains were read from a single sample in a study of molecular identifiers for immune sequencing clone quantification. MiXCR, run by TCRdb on the PCR reads, gives a single entry per CDR3 protein. The data show more than 60,000 distinct CDR3 sequences, with 15% to 20% seen just once and under 1.5% held by the top ten. Sequencing used naive CD8+ T cells from blood, with Jurkat cell RNA spiked in. These receptors were obtained from a human donor in good health. Some libraries in this study had Jurkat cell RNA spiked in. Both conserved end residues are part of each CDR3. Fields, in order: V gene, J gene, CDR3 protein.

TRBV28	TRBJ2-7	CASSLYEQYF
TRBV27	TRBJ2-2	CASKRSTGSYTGELFF
TRBV28	TRBJ2-7	CASSLGVRSSYEQYF
TRBV29-1	TRBJ2-7	CSVSGGTGGVEQYF
TRBV7-9	TRBJ2-1	CASSPSASSGYNEQFF
TRBV6-6	TRBJ2-5	CASSPSSGRAVLETQYF
TRBV9	TRBJ2-2	CASSVEGIGELFF
TRBV4-3	TRBJ1-2	CASSPGRNVDGYTF
TRBV5-4	TRBJ2-5	CASSSRDFRATQYF
TRBV9	TRBJ2-7	CASSAGTSGRNTYERYF
TRBV5-4	TRBJ1-1	CASSLVSGRTEAFF
TRBV7-6	TRBJ2-1	CASSHWSGSSYNEQFF
TRBV7-2	TRBJ1-2	CASRPGGVGGGYTF
TRBV5-5	TRBJ2-5	CASSFFQRTSGTETQHF
TRBV5-1	TRBJ2-5	CASSFSSDGQYETQYF
TRBV7-9	TRBJ2-7	CASSSGVGTAKYEQYF
TRBV5-4	TRBJ2-7	CASSLSVINEQYF
TRBV29-1	TRBJ2-1	CSVEGLEGKNEQFF
TRBV9	TRBJ2-2	CASSTTGELFF
TRBV13	TRBJ1-2	CASSLGLRAASNYGYTF
TRBV7-3	TRBJ2-1	CASSLILAGYNEQFF
TRBV4-3	TRBJ1-4	CASSQGLATATNEKLFF
TRBV27	TRBJ2-7	CASTLAGEMYF
TRBV3-1	TRBJ2-3	CASSQVREGTDTQYF
TRBV12-5	TRBJ1-4	CAGGLGGPLFF
TRBV11-2	TRBJ2-7	CASSTGDYYEQYF
TRBV7-6	TRBJ2-1	CASSPEVGNEQFF
TRBV5-4	TRBJ2-7	CASSFLGSSYEQYF
TRBV20-1	TRBJ2-7	CSGRGGIIYEQYF
TRBV14	TRBJ2-7	CASSPDGYEQYF
TRBV15	TRBJ1-5	CATSRTILPGDQPQHF
TRBV3-1	TRBJ1-2	CASSQVPSGGLSDGYTF
TRBV29-1	TRBJ2-7	CSVEDVGGGYEQYF
TRBV6-2/TRBV6-3	TRBJ2-5	CASSYSTGVGGEETQYF
TRBV7-2	TRBJ2-5	CASSFDSRIGLETQYF
TRBV13	TRBJ2-7	CASSLGLGPWEQYF
TRBV7-9	TRBJ2-2	CASSQSGRSTGELFF
TRBV3-1	TRBJ2-7	CASSQEWAVREQYF
TRBV20-1	TRBJ2-1	CSARLGGGFNEQFF
TRBV10-3	TRBJ1-1	CAISGDREADTEAFF
TRBV5-1	TRBJ2-7	CASSLAAGISYEQYF
TRBV9	TRBJ2-5	CASSGSGRRQETQYF
TRBV4-1	TRBJ2-2	CASSLMGQGAGELFF
TRBV6-1	TRBJ1-1	CASSEAPEYFPFF
TRBV20-1	TRBJ2-3	CSARLTSGITDTQYF
TRBV7-9	TRBJ2-7	CASSSFYAPDGSTRETAYEQYF
TRBV7-8	TRBJ2-4	CASSGLAKNIQYF
TRBV7-6	TRBJ2-1	CASSLAGTSGSNEQFF
TRBV10-2	TRBJ2-2	CASSAPGQGFTGELFF
TRBV20-1	TRBJ2-7	CSARTSSSYEQYF
TRBV5-6	TRBJ2-7	CASTPGQGTYEQYF
TRBV14	TRBJ2-1	CASSRGPDWAYNEQFF
TRBV11-2	TRBJ2-1	CASIHGAASYNEQFF
TRBV6-6	TRBJ2-5	CASRGGVAQYF